This T cell receptor beta chain came from a study of blood T cell repertoires in COVID-19. Study information: The origin of the acute and convalescent COVID-19 samples was the United States, Italy and Spain. From T cells, B-cell-depleted T cells, or PBMCs came the material, which was cDNA or gDNA.

Per the study methods: Amplifying reference gene primers gave estimates of nucleated cell counts. The method was immunoSEQ multiplex PCR; TCRdb's version includes in-frame clones alone and lacks a portion of them. V and J calls and clone size come straight from that table; D and trimming were deduced from the DNA. Here the sample spans roughly 78,000 clones, 75% to 90% being singletons. The CDR3 runs 15 residues. Germline V CDR1 and CDR2: SGHRS, YFSETQ. The V end lost 1 base, the J end lost 0 bases, and 9 bases lay between the germline ends. The receptor was derived from a man aged 55 to 70 with acute or convalescent COVID-19. The V gene is TRBV5-1, the J gene TRBJ2-3; D not resolved. Sequencing was done on a sample of peripheral blood. CDR3 loop: CASSLQSVSTDTQYF. DNA for the CDR3: TGCGCCAGCAGCTTGCAGTCTGTTAGCACAGATACGCAGTATTTT.